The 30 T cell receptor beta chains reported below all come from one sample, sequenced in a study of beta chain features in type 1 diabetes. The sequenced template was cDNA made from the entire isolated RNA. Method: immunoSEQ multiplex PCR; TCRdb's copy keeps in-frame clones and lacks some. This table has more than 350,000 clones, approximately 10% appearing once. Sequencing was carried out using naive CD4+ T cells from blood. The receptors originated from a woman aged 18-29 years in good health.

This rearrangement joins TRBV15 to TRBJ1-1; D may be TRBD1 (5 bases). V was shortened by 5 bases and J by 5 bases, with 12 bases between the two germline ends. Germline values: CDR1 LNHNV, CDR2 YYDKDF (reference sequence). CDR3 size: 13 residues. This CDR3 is CATSRRDLTEAFF. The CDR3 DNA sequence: TGTGCCACCAGCCGCCGGGACCTAACTGAAGCTTTCTTT.

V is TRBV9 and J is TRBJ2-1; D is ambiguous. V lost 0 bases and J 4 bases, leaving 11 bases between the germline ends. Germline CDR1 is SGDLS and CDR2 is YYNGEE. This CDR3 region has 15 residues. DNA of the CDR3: TGTGCCAGCAGCGTAGACCCGCGGCTATACAATGAGCAGTTCTTC. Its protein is CASSVDPRLYNEQFF.

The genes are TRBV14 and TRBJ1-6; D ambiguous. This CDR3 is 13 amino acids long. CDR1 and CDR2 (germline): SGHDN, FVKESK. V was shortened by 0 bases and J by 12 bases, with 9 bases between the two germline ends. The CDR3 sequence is CASSQETSGPLHF. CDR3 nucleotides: TGTGCCAGCAGCCAAGAAACCTCGGGACCCCTCCACTTT.

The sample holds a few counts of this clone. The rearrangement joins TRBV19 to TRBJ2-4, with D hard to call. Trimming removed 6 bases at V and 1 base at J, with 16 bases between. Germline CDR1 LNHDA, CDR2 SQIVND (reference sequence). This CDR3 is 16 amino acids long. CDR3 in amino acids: CASSHSLGSAKNIQYF. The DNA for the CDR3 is TGTGCCAGTAGCCACTCTTTGGGGTCTGCCAAAAACATTCAGTACTTC.

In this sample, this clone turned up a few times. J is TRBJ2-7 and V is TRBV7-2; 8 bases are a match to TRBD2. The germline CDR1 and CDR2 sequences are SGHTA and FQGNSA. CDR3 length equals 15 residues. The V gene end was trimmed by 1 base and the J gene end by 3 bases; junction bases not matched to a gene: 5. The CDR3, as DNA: TGTGCCAGCAGCTTAGTAGCGGGGACGGACTACGAGCAGTACGTC. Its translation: CASSLVAGTDYEQYV.

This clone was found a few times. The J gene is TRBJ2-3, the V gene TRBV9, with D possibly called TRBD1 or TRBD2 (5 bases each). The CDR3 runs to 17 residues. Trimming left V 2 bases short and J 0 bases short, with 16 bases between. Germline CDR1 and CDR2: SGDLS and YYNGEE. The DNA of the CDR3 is TGTGCCAGCAGCGTCGCTGCCGGGACGGGGAGCACAGATACGCAGTATTTT. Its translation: CASSVAAGTGSTDTQYF.

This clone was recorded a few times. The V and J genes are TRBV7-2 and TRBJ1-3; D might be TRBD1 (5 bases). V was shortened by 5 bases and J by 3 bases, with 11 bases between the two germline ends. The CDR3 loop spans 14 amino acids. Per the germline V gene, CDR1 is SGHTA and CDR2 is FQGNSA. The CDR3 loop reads CASSPRGNGNTIYF. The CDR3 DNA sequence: TGTGCCAGCAGCCCCCGGGGCAATGGAAACACCATATATTTT.

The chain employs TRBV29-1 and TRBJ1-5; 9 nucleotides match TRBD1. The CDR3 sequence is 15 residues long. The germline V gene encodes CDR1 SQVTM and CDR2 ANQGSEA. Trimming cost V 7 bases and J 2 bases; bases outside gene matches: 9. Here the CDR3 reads CSASTGGAGNQPQHF. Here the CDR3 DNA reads TGCAGCGCCTCAACAGGGGGCGCGGGCAATCAGCCCCAGCATTTT. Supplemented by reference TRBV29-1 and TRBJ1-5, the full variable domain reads SAVISQKPSRDICQRGTSLTIQCQVDSQVTMMFWYRQQPGQSLTLIATANQGSEATYESGFVIDKFPISRPNLTFSTLTVSNMSPEDSSIYLCSASTGGAGNQPQHFGDGTRLSIL.

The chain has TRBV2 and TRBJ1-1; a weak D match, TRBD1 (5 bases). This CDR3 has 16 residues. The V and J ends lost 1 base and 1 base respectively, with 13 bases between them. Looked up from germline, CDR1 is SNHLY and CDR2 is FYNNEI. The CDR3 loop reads CASSEGQRLRNTEAFF. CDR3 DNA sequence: TGTGCCAGCAGTGAAGGACAGCGCCTAAGGAACACTGAAGCTTTCTTT.

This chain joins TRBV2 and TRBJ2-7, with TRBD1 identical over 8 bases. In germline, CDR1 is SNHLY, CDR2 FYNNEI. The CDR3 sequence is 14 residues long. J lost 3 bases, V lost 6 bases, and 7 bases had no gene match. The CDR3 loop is CASSRQGNFYEQYF. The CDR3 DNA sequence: TGTGCCAGCAGCAGACAGGGGAATTTCTACGAGCAGTACTTC.

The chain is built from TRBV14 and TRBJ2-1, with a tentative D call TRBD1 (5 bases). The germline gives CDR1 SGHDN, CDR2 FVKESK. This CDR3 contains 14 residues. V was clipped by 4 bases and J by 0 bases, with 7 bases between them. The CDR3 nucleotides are TGTGCCAGCAGCCGCCAGGGCTCCTACAATGAGCAGTTCTTC. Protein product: CASSRQGSYNEQFF.

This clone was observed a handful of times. Here the CDR3 reads CSAYLGFGAFF. Here the CDR3 DNA reads TGCAGCGCCTACCTTGGGTTCGGGGCTTTCTTT. V is TRBV29-1 and J is TRBJ1-1; no definite D call. Germline V gives CDR1 SQVTM, CDR2 ANQGSEA. This CDR3 has 11 amino acids. V lost 7 bases and J 11 bases, leaving 17 bases between the germline ends. The entire variable domain, with the rest obtained from reference TRBV29-1 and TRBJ1-1, is as follows: SAVISQKPSRDICQRGTSLTIQCQVDSQVTMMFWYRQQPGQSLTLIATANQGSEATYESGFVIDKFPISRPNLTFSTLTVSNMSPEDSSIYLCSAYLGFGAFFGQGTRLTVV.

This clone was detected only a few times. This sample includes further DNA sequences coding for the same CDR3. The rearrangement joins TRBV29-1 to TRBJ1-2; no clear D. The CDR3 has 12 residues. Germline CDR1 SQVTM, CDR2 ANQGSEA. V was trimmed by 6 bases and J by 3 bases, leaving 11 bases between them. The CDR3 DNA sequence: TGCAGCGTGGGAGACGGGGACTATGGCTACACCTTC. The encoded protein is CSVGDGDYGYTF.

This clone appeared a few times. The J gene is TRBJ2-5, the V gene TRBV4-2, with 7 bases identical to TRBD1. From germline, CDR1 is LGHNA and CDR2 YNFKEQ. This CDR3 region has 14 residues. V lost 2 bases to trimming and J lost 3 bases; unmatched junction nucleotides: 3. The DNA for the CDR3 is TGTGCCAGCAGCCAAAGACAGGGCGAAGAGACCCAGTACTTC. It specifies CASSQRQGEETQYF.

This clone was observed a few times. CDR3 nucleotide sequence: TGCGCCAGCAGCCAATTCTTCGGCAATGAGCAGTTCTTC. Translated, it gives CASSQFFGNEQFF. J is TRBJ2-1 and V is TRBV4-3; D is unclear. CDR1 and CDR2 (germline): LGHNA, YSLEER. Trimming took off 2 bases at V and 6 bases at J, with 8 bases between the two ends. This CDR3 has 13 amino acids.

CDR3 in amino acids: CASSPISKRPYEQYF. DNA of the CDR3: TGTGCCAGCAGCCCTATAAGTAAAAGGCCCTACGAGCAGTACTTC. This rearrangement joins TRBV27 to TRBJ2-7, with D unclear. Germline assignment: CDR1 MNHEY and CDR2 SMNVEV (reference sequence). The V and J ends lost 6 bases and 2 bases respectively, with 17 bases between them. The CDR3 consists of 15 residues.

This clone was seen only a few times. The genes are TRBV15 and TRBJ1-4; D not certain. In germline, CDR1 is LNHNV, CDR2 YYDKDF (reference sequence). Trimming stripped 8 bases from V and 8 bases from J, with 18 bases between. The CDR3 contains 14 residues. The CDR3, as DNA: TGTGCCACCTCACTAACGCCCCGCGGGGAAAAACTGTTTTTT. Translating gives CATSLTPRGEKLFF.

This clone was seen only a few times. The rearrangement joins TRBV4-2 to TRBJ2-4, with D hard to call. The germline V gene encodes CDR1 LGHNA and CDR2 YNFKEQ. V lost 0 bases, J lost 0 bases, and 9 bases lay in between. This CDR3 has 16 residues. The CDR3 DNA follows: TGTGCCAGCAGCCAAGACCCGGGTCTAGCCAAAAACATTCAGTACTTC. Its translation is CASSQDPGLAKNIQYF.

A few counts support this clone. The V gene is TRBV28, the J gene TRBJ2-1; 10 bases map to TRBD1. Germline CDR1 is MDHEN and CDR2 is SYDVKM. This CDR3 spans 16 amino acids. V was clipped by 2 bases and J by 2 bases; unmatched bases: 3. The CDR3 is CASSLSGTGAYNEQFF. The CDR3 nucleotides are TGTGCCAGCAGTTTAAGTGGGACAGGGGCCTACAATGAGCAGTTCTTC.

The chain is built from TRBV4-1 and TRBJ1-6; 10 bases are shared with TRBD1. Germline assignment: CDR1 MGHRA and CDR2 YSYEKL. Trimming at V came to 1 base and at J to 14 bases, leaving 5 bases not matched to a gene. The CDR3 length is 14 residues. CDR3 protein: CASSQARQGAALHF. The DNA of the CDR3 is TGCGCCAGCAGCCAAGCTAGACAGGGGGCCGCCCTCCACTTT.

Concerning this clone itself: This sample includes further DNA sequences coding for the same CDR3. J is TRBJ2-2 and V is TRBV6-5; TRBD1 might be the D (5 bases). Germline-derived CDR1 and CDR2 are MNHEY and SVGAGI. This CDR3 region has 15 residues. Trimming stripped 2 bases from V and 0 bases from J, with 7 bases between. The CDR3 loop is CASSYDRANTGELFF. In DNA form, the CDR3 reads TGTGCCAGCAGTTACGACAGAGCGAACACCGGGGAGCTGTTTTTT.

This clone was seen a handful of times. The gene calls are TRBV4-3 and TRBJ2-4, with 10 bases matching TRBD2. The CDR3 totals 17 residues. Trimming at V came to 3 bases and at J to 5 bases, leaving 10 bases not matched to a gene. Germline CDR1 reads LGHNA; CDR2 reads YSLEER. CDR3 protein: CASSQLSGRVGENIQYF. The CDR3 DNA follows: TGCGCCAGCAGCCAGCTCAGCGGGAGGGTGGGGGAAAACATTCAGTACTTC.

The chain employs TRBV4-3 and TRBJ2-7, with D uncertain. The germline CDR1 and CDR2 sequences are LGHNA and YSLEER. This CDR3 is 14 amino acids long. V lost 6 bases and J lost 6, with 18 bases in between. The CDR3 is CASRRTSTSFEQYF. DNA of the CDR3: TGCGCCAGCAGACGGACCTCCACGTCTTTCGAGCAGTACTTC.

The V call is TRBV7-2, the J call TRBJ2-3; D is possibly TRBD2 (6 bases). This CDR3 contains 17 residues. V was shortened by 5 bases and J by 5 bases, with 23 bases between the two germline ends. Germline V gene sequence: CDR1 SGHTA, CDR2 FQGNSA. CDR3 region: CASSTLGAGTKGDTQYF. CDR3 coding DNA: TGTGCCAGCAGCACCTTAGGGGCGGGGACGAAGGGAGATACGCAGTATTTT.

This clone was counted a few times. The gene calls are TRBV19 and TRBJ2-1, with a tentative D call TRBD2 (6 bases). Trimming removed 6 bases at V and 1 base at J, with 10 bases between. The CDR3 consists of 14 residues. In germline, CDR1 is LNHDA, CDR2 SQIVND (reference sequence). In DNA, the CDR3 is TGTGCCAGTAGCCCGGAGGGGTCCTACAATGAGCAGTTCTTC. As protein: CASSPEGSYNEQFF.

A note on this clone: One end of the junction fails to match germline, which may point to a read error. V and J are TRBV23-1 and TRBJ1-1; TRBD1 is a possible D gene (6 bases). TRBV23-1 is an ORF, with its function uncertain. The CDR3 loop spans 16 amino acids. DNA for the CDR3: TGCTCCAGCAGTCGACTAAAAGGACAGCTGAACACTGAAGCTTTCTTT. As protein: CSSSRLKGQLNTEAFF.

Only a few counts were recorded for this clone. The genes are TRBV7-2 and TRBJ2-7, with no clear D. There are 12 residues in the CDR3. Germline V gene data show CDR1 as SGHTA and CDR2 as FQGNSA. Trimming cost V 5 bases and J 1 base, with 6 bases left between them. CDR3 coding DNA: TGTGCCAGCAGCACCCAGTCCTACGAGCAGTACTTC. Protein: CASSTQSYEQYF.

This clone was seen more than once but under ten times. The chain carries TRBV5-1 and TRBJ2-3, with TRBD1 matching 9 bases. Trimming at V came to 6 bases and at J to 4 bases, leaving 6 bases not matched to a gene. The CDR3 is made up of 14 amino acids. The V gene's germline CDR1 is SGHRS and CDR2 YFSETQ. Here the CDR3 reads CASKPGQGPDTQYF. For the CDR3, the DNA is TGCGCCAGCAAACCGGGACAGGGACCAGATACGCAGTATTTT.

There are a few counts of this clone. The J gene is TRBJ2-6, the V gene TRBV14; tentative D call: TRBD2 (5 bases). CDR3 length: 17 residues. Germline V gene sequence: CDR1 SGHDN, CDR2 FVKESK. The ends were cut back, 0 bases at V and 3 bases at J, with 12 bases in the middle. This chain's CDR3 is CASSQEVRGSGANVLTF. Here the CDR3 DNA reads TGTGCCAGCAGCCAAGAGGTCCGGGGTAGTGGGGCCAACGTCCTGACTTTC. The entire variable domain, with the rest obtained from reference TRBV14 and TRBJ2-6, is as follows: EAGVTQFPSHSVIEKGQTVTLRCDPISGHDNLYWYRRVMGKEIKFLLHFVKESKQDESGMPNNRFLAERTGGTYSTLKVQPAELEDSGVYFCASSQEVRGSGANVLTFGAGSRLTVL.

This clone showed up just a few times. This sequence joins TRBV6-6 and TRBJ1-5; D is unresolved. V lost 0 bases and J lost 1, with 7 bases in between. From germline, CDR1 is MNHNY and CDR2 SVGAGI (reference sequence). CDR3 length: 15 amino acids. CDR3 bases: TGTGCCAGCAGTTACTCGATTGCGAGCAATCAGCCCCAGCATTTT. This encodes CASSYSIASNQPQHF.